Given below is one T cell receptor beta chain in context. Its antigen is currently unknown. This record belongs to a study of CXCR3-negative and CXCR3-positive naive CD8 T cells. General study findings and limits: Post-cryopreservation CXCR3 expression was partly diminished, and the bulk of assays employed fresh PBMCs.

UMI-tagged TRB cDNA libraries were built via 5' RACE. TCRdb reprocessed the 5' RACE reads and reports one entry per CDR3 protein, with no DNA. The table counts about 43,000 distinct CDR3 sequences; over 8.5% lies in the top ten. Germline CDR1 is KGHSH and CDR2 is LQKENI. The CDR3 consists of 15 residues. With around 300,000 cells each, the CD8+ T cell subsets were individually sorted in triplicate. The clonotype comes from a human donor in good health. Some clones in this sample may be carry-over from other donors' samples. The sample was memory CD8+ T cells from blood. This chain links TRBV18 with TRBJ2-7. CDR3 residues: CASSPAGDLTYEQYF. Together with reference TRBV18 and TRBJ2-7, the CDR3 gives the full variable domain: NAGVMQNPRHLVRRRGQEARLRCSPMKGHSHVYWYRQLPEEGLKFMVYLQKENIIDESGMPKERFSAEFPKEGPSILRIQQVVRGDSAAYFCASSPAGDLTYEQYFGPGTRLTVT.